This TCR beta chain stems from a study of cytotoxic CD8 clonotypes in ibrutinib-treated CLL. Study context: Of a cohort that held 10 to 12 relapsed/refractory and some 14 treatment-naive patients, some 17 were IGHV unmutated. General observations from the study: Exceeding age-matched healthy donors, baseline clonality also tracked the counts of circulating CD8+ T cells.

The data were produced by immunoSEQ multiplex PCR, yet TCRdb's version contains in-frame clones alone and is incomplete. The table has 300,000 to 350,000 clones, roughly 79% seen once. The CDR3 spans 15 residues. Germline CDR1 is ENHRY and CDR2 is SYGVKD. Trimming removed 10 bases from V and 3 bases from J; junction bases left unmatched: 13. Concerning this clone: Its antigen remains unknown.

The gene calls are TRBV10-3 and TRBJ2-7; 9 nucleotides match TRBD1. The sequencing here drew on PBMCs, taken before ibrutinib treatment. This TCR was recovered from a human donor with chronic lymphocytic leukemia. The CDR3 region has the DNA TGTGCCACTGGGGGACAGGGTCTAGATAGCTACGAGCAGTACTTC. This codes for CATGGQGLDSYEQYF.